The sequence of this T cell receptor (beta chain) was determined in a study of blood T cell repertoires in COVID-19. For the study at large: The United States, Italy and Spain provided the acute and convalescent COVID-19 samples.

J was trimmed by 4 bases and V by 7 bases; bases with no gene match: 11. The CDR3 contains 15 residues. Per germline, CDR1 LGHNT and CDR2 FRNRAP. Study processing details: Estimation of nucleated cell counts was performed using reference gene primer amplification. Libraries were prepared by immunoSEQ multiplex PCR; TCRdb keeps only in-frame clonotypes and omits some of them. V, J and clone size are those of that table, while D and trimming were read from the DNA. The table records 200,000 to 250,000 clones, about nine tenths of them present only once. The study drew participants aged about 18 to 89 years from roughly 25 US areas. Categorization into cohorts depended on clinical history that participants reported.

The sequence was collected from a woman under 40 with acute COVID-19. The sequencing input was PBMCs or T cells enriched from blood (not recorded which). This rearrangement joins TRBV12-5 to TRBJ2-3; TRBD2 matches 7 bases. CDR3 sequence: CASASQGGIADTQYF. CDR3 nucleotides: TGTGCTAGTGCCAGTCAGGGAGGGATCGCAGATACGCAGTATTTT.